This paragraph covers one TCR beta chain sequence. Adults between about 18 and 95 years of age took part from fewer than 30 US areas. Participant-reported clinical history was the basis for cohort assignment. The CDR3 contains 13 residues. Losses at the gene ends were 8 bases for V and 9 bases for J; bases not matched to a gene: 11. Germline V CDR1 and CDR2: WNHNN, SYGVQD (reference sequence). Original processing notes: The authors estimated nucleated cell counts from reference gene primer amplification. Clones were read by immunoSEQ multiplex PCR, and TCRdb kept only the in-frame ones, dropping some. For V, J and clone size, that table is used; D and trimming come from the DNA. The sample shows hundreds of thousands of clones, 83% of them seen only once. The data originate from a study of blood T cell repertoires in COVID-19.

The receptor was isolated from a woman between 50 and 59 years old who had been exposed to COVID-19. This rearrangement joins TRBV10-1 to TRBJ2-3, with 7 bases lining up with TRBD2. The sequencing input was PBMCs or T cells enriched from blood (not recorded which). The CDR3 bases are TGCGCCAGCTCAGCGGGGCTCGAAGGGACGCAGTATTTT. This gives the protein CASSAGLEGTQYF.